The clone carrying this T cell receptor beta chain occurred once. Antigen specificity is unknown. The table came from immunoSEQ multiplex PCR; TCRdb's copy has only in-frame clones and leaves some out. The repertoire consists of roughly 700,000 clones, with roughly 90% occurring once and the leading ten covering roughly 1.5%. The treatment is: about 20 received Ad26.COV2.S at low or high dose, single or two shots; five or six received placebo; per-sample allocation not given. Following the first vaccine or placebo injection, samples were taken on day 63. The J segment lost 0 bases and the V segment lost 4 bases, leaving 3 bases of the junction unmatched. Germline V gene data show CDR1 as SGHNT and CDR2 as YYREEE (reference sequence). The CDR3 loop spans 17 amino acids. This sample is drawn from a study of Ad26.COV2.S vaccination and SARS-CoV-2 variants. Overall study context: COV1001, an Ad26.COV2.S trial, supplied this vaccine-arm donor. The authors gave Ad26.COV2.S intramuscularly, either once or twice 56 days apart. Notes on the study in general: Substantial breadth was reportedly displayed by spike-specific CD8+ and CD4+ T cell responses after vaccination.

This clonotype was sampled from a person aged 18-60 years who received the Ad26.COV2.S COVID-19 vaccine or a placebo. This material consisted of peripheral blood, taken in a trial of Ad26.COV2.S vaccine versus placebo. This chain joins TRBV5-4 and TRBJ2-6, with 11 bases that match TRBD1. The CDR3 protein is CASSPGTGGSGANVLTF. The CDR3 DNA reads as TGTGCCAGCAGCCCCGGGACAGGGGGCTCTGGGGCCAACGTCCTGACTTTC. The entire variable domain, with the rest obtained from reference TRBV5-4 and TRBJ2-6, is as follows: ETGVTQSPTHLIKTRGQQVTLRCSSQSGHNTVSWYQQALGQGPQFIFQYYREEENGRGNFPPRFSGLQFPNYSSELNVNALELDDSALYLCASSPGTGGSGANVLTFGAGSRLTVL.